This T cell receptor (beta chain) was profiled in a study of blood T cell repertoires in COVID-19. Profiled with immunoSEQ multiplex PCR; TCRdb holds only in-frame clones, not every one. The repertoire holds 300,000 to 400,000 clones, approximately 81% seen once, with about 1.9% in the top ten. CDR3 length equals 11 residues. Trimming removed 8 bases at V and 7 bases at J, with 8 bases between. CDR1 SNHLY and CDR2 FYNNEI come from the germline V gene. The origin of this receptor is a woman between 25 and 40 years old who had been exposed to COVID-19. V usage is TRBV2 and J usage is TRBJ2-2; D gene unclear. Sequencing used PBMCs or T cells enriched from blood (not recorded which). CDR3 nucleotides: TGTGCCAGCCATAGACTCGGGGAGCTGTTTTTT. The encoded protein is CASHRLGELFF.